These 19 T cell receptor beta chains were all obtained from the same sample, sequenced in a study of shared clonotypes between healthy human individuals. The data were produced by immunoSEQ multiplex PCR, yet TCRdb's version contains in-frame clones alone and is incomplete. The sample has 2 million to 2.5 million clones; more than 85% are singletons. The specimen sequenced was naive CD4+ T cells from PBMCs. Subset here: CD45RA+ positively selected. The receptors were gathered from a man aged 18 to 29 in good health. Some clones in this sample may be carry-over from other donors' samples.

The CDR3 spells CASSPPARGELFF. The DNA for the CDR3 is TGCGCCAGCAGCCCCCCGGCCCGCGGGGAGCTGTTTTTT. This chain uses TRBV4-1 with TRBJ2-2; D call uncertain. Germline assignment: CDR1 MGHRA and CDR2 YSYEKL. This CDR3 region has 13 residues. Trimming shortened V by 4 bases and J by 7 bases, and 10 bases separated the two germline ends.

The count of this clone is one. This chain connects TRBV11-3 to TRBJ2-7, with D perhaps TRBD2 (6 bases). The CDR3 is 15 amino acids. The ends were cut back, 5 bases at V and 0 bases at J, with 14 bases in the middle. Germline V gene lookup returns CDR1 SGHNT and CDR2 YENEEA. The CDR3 region is CASSRGGQDSYEQYF. As DNA, the CDR3 is TGTGCCAGCAGCCGCGGAGGGCAGGACTCCTACGAGCAGTACTTC.

The chain links TRBV29-1 to TRBJ2-1; no clear D gene. Trimming left V 8 bases short and J 0 bases short, with 8 bases between. The germline gives CDR1 SQVTM, CDR2 ANQGSEA. This CDR3 region has 12 residues. The CDR3 loop reads CSLGSSYNEQFF. CDR3 nucleotide sequence: TGCAGCCTAGGGTCCTCCTACAATGAGCAGTTCTTC.

The CDR3 here is CASSQTGTEDREQYF. The CDR3 DNA is TGCGCCAGCAGCCAAACCGGGACAGAAGATCGCGAGCAGTACTTC. The V gene is TRBV4-1, the J gene TRBJ2-7, with 7 bases identical to TRBD1. The CDR3 length is 15 residues. Unmatched junction bases numbered 10, after V lost 2 bases and J lost 6 bases. The germline V gene encodes CDR1 MGHRA and CDR2 YSYEKL.

The chain links TRBV14 to TRBJ2-1; D gene unclear. Trimming stripped 4 bases from V and 9 bases from J, with 10 bases between. The CDR3 extends over 12 amino acids. Germline assignment: CDR1 SGHDN and CDR2 FVKESK. CDR3 amino acids: CASSLTRGEQFF. CDR3 sequence (DNA): TGTGCCAGCAGCCTGACTCGTGGTGAGCAGTTCTTC.

V gene TRBV9 combines with J gene TRBJ1-4; TRBD1 aligns across 7 bases. This CDR3 is built from 14 residues. Germline V lookup: CDR1 SGDLS, CDR2 YYNGEE. Trimming took 2 bases from V and 5 from J; bases not matched to a gene: 3. For the CDR3, the DNA is TGTGCCAGCAGCGTTGGGACAGCCAATGAAAAACTGTTTTTT. Protein: CASSVGTANEKLFF. Full variable domain (rest looked up from reference TRBV9 and TRBJ1-4): DSGVTQTPKHLITATGQRVTLRCSPRSGDLSVYWYQQSLDQGLQFLIQYYNGEERAKGNILERFSAQQFPDLHSELNLSSLELGDSALYFCASSVGTANEKLFFGSGTQLSVL.

The rearrangement joins TRBV4-1 to TRBJ1-1, with 9 bases fitting TRBD1. CDR3 size: 16 residues. Germline loops: CDR1 MGHRA, CDR2 YSYEKL. The V and J ends lost 4 bases and 2 bases, in that order; junction bases with no gene match: 8. The CDR3 coding sequence is TGCGCCAGCAGCCGACGACTGACAGGGGGAAACACTGAAGCTTTCTTT. Amino acid sequence: CASSRRLTGGNTEAFF.

The gene calls are TRBV5-1 and TRBJ2-1; 10 bases are shared with TRBD2. CDR3 length equals 15 residues. Trimming cost V 6 bases and J 8 bases; bases outside gene matches: 11. Per the germline V gene, CDR1 is SGHRS and CDR2 is YFSETQ. The CDR3 nucleotides are TGCGCCAGCATCGCCCTAGCGGGAGTTGGCGATGAGCAGTTCTTC. It codes for CASIALAGVGDEQFF.

CDR3 protein: CASSSREETGEQYF. CDR3 nucleotide sequence: TGTGCCAGCAGCTCCCGGGAGGAAACGGGCGAGCAGTACTTC. V and J are TRBV11-2 and TRBJ2-7; 7 bases match TRBD2. V shed 4 bases and J 6 bases; nucleotides not matched to a gene: 9. This CDR3 contains 14 residues. Germline-derived CDR1 and CDR2 are SGHAT and FQNNGV. The full variable domain, with the rest looked up from reference TRBV11-2 and TRBJ2-7, is EAGVAQSPRYKIIEKRQSVAFWCNPISGHATLYWYQQILGQGPKLLIQFQNNGVVDDSQLPKDRFSAERLKGVDSTLKIQPAKLEDSAVYLCASSSREETGEQYFGPGTRLTVT.

This clone was counted a single time. The genes are TRBV4-2 and TRBJ2-1, with a weak D call TRBD1 (8 bases). Per the germline V gene, CDR1 is LGHNA and CDR2 is YNFKEQ. The CDR3 is 16 amino acids. V lost 4 bases to trimming and J lost 8 bases, with 21 bases between them. CDR3 DNA sequence: TGTGCCAGCAGCCTTGGGAGGGACAGGACGTGGGATGAGCAGTTCTTC. This encodes CASSLGRDRTWDEQFF.

CDR3 protein: CASSLTGTYYEQYF. The CDR3 DNA follows: TGCGCCAGCAGCTTGACAGGGACCTACTACGAGCAGTACTTC. V usage is TRBV5-1 and J usage is TRBJ2-7; perhaps TRBD1 as D (6 bases). CDR3 length: 14 amino acids. CDR1 and CDR2 (germline): SGHRS, YFSETQ. Trimming pared 1 base from V and 3 bases from J, leaving 11 bases between.

The V call is TRBV7-9, the J call TRBJ2-7; D is ambiguous. The CDR3 extends over 15 amino acids. The germline V gene encodes CDR1 SEHNR and CDR2 FQNEAQ (reference sequence). V lost 1 base, J lost 1 base, and 11 bases lay in between. In nucleotides, the CDR3 is TGTGCCAGCAGCTTAGACGACCGTAGGTCCTACGAGCAGTACTTC. Its translation is CASSLDDRRSYEQYF.

The V gene is TRBV15, the J gene TRBJ1-1; a possible D gene is TRBD1 (5 bases). Per the germline V gene, CDR1 is LNHNV and CDR2 is YYDKDF (reference sequence). Trimming cost V 3 bases and J 1 base, with 12 bases left between them. CDR3 length: 15 amino acids. This chain's CDR3 is CATSSGVTGNTEAFF. The CDR3 DNA reads TGTGCCACCAGCAGCGGAGTTACAGGGAACACTGAAGCTTTCTTT.

The chain has TRBV28 and TRBJ1-5; D uncertain. V lost 11 bases, J lost 5 bases, and 16 bases lay in between. CDR3 length: 13 residues. Germline CDR1 is MDHEN and CDR2 is SYDVKM. CDR3 residues: CAGSRVVDQPQHF. In DNA, the CDR3 is TGTGCCGGCTCCCGGGTGGTCGATCAGCCCCAGCATTTT. Using reference TRBV28 and TRBJ1-5 for the parts outside the CDR3, the full variable domain is DVKVTQSSRYLVKRTGEKVFLECVQDMDHENMFWYRQDPGLGLRLIYFSYDVKMKEKGDIPEGYSVSREKKERFSLILESASTNQTSMYLCAGSRVVDQPQHFGDGTRLSIL.

The V call is TRBV25-1, the J call TRBJ2-3; TRBD2 matches at 13 bases. V was pared by 4 bases and J by 4 bases, with 8 bases of the junction left unmatched. Germline V gives CDR1 MGHDK, CDR2 SYGVNS. The CDR3 spans 17 residues. Here the CDR3 DNA reads TGTGCCAGCAGTGGTGGACTAGCGGGAGAGGTTGCAGATACGCAGTATTTT. Protein: CASSGGLAGEVADTQYF. The variable domain in full, completed from reference TRBV25-1 and TRBJ2-3, reads EADIYQTPRYLVIGTGKKITLECSQTMGHDKMYWYQQDPGMELHLIHYSYGVNSTEKGDLSSESTVSRIRTEHFPLTLESARPSHTSQYLCASSGGLAGEVADTQYFGPGTRLTVL.

J is TRBJ1-4 and V is TRBV7-9, with D hard to call. The CDR3 is 16 amino acids. CDR1 and CDR2 from the germline V gene are SEHNR and FQNEAQ (reference sequence). The V end was cut by 5 bases, the J end by 5 bases, with 18 bases between. The CDR3 DNA is TGTGCCAGCAGCCCCCTGGGCGACGGAAAGAATGAAAAACTGTTTTTT. This translates into CASSPLGDGKNEKLFF.

Here the CDR3 reads CASSRGDSLNNEQYF. Here the CDR3 DNA reads TGCGCCAGCAGCCGAGGGGACAGCTTGAATAACGAGCAGTACTTC. The V call is TRBV4-3, the J call TRBJ2-7, with TRBD1 matching 7 bases. Germline trimming cut 4 bases from V and 5 bases from J; bases unmatched to any gene: 11. This CDR3 region has 15 residues. Germline assignment: CDR1 LGHNA and CDR2 YSLEER.

A word on this clone: Other DNA sequences in this specimen translate into the identical CDR3. The chain is built from TRBV5-4 and TRBJ2-7; D remains ambiguous. Trimming pared 2 bases from V and 0 bases from J, leaving 6 bases between. The V gene's germline CDR1 is SGHNT and CDR2 YYREEE (reference sequence). This CDR3 is built from 13 residues. The chain's CDR3 is CASSFRSSYEQYF. Here the CDR3 DNA reads TGTGCCAGCAGCTTCAGGAGCTCCTACGAGCAGTACTTC.

The chain couples TRBV5-1 to TRBJ2-7; D may be TRBD2 (6 bases). V was shortened by 4 bases and J by 4 bases, with 12 bases between the two germline ends. This CDR3 spans 13 amino acids. Germline V gene data show CDR1 as SGHRS and CDR2 as YFSETQ. The CDR3 sequence: CASSAMGGYEQYF. The CDR3, as DNA: TGCGCCAGCAGCGCCATGGGGGGTTACGAGCAGTACTTC.